Each of the 14 T cell receptor beta chains below was sequenced from the same sample in a study of blood T cell repertoires in COVID-19. Sequencing used immunoSEQ multiplex PCR; TCRdb keeps in-frame clones, though not all of them. The sample lists approximately 260,000 clones, roughly 89% occurring once. Material: peripheral blood. Source of these receptors: a woman aged 60-70 years with COVID-19, enrolled during active disease.

The chain recombines TRBV6-6 with TRBJ2-6; 10 bases are shared with TRBD1. The CDR3 consists of 19 residues. The J segment lost 1 base and the V segment lost 5 bases, leaving 11 bases of the junction unmatched. Germline loops: CDR1 MNHNY, CDR2 SVGAGI (reference sequence). CDR3 DNA sequence: TGTGCCAGCAGTCAACAAGTCCCGGGACAGGGGTCTGGGGCCAACGTCCTGACTTTC. Translated: CASSQQVPGQGSGANVLTF.

CDR3 DNA: TGTGCCAGCAGCATACTGACAGGGCTCACAGATACGCAGTATTTT. Translation gives CASSILTGLTDTQYF. The chain joins TRBV7-2 to TRBJ2-3; TRBD1 aligns across 7 bases. This CDR3 contains 15 residues. The V gene end was trimmed by 5 bases and the J gene end by 2 bases; junction bases not matched to a gene: 7. The germline V gene has CDR1 SGHTA and CDR2 FQGNSA.

This clone was observed a handful of times. The chain links TRBV4-3 to TRBJ1-4; TRBD1 might be the D (6 bases). CDR1 is LGHNA, CDR2 YSLEER, per germline. Trimming took 0 bases from V and 4 from J, leaving 21 bases between them. CDR3 length equals 19 residues. CDR3 coding DNA: TGCGCCAGCAGCCAAGAAGTGGGGACACCCGAGGGGAGTAATGAAAAACTGTTTTTT. It encodes CASSQEVGTPEGSNEKLFF.

This clone was seen only a few times. This chain connects TRBV28 to TRBJ1-1, with D possibly matching TRBD1 (5 bases). Trimming stripped 6 bases from V and 2 bases from J, with 10 bases between. The CDR3 runs to 13 residues. Germline assignment: CDR1 MDHEN and CDR2 SYDVKM. The CDR3 DNA reads TGTGCCAGCAGAATCCAGGGTAACACTGAAGCTTTCTTT. Translation: CASRIQGNTEAFF.

The rearrangement uses TRBV3-1 (or the pseudogene TRBV3-2) and TRBJ2-2; D is perhaps TRBD1 (6 bases). The germline V and J ends were trimmed by 3 bases and 5 bases, with 10 bases remaining between them. The CDR3 spans 14 residues. The V gene's germline CDR1 is LGHDT and CDR2 YNNKEL (reference sequence). This CDR3 reads CASSQRDTTGELFF. The CDR3 coding sequence is TGTGCCAGCAGCCAGAGGGACACAACCGGGGAGCTGTTTTTT.

The rearrangement uses TRBV5-1 and TRBJ1-4, with 9 bases aligning to TRBD1. This CDR3 contains 14 residues. The trim removed 4 bases at V and 8 bases at J, leaving 6 bases unmatched. CDR1 is SGHRS and CDR2 is YFSETQ in the germline V gene. The CDR3 coding sequence is TGCGCCAGCAGCAGGGACAGGGCTCAAGAAAAACTGTTTTTT. It specifies CASSRDRAQEKLFF. The full variable domain, completed using reference TRBV5-1 and TRBJ1-4, is KAGVTQTPRYLIKTRGQQVTLSCSPISGHRSVSWYQQTPGQGLQFLFEYFSETQRNKGNFPGRFSGRQFSNSRSEMNVSTLELGDSALYLCASSRDRAQEKLFFGSGTQLSVL.

This clone was detected once. The chain recombines TRBV4-2 with TRBJ1-5; D is uncertain. The V gene lost 0 bases and the J gene lost 1 base, with 4 bases spanning the gap. This CDR3 has 14 amino acids. In germline, CDR1 is LGHNA, CDR2 YNFKEQ. CDR3 loop: CASSQDQSNQPQHF. The DNA of the CDR3 is TGTGCCAGCAGCCAAGATCAGAGCAATCAGCCCCAGCATTTT.

The CDR3 is CASSERTGDTEAFF. The CDR3 region has the DNA TGTGCCAGCAGTGAAAGGACAGGGGACACTGAAGCTTTCTTT. The chain recombines TRBV6-1 with TRBJ1-1; 9 bases are a match to TRBD1. Germline CDR1 and CDR2: MNHNS and SASEGT. Trimming at V came to 2 bases and at J to 3 bases, leaving 1 base not matched to a gene. The CDR3 extends over 14 amino acids.

This clone was recorded only once. The chain carries TRBV7-8 and TRBJ1-1; TRBD1 aligns across 7 bases. The CDR3 runs 14 residues. J lost 1 base, V lost 2 bases, and 1 base had no gene match. CDR1 and CDR2 from the germline V gene are SGHVS and FQNEAQ. CDR3 protein: CASSLRQGNTEAFF. The CDR3 region has the DNA TGTGCCAGCAGCTTACGACAGGGGAACACTGAAGCTTTCTTT.

The J gene is TRBJ2-1, the V gene TRBV3-1 (or the pseudogene TRBV3-2), with D perhaps TRBD2 (6 bases). The CDR3 covers 15 residues. CDR1 LGHDT and CDR2 YNNKEL come from the germline V gene (reference sequence). Trimming cost V 8 bases and J 2 bases, with 16 bases left between them. CDR3 residues: CASASGSGAYNEQFF. The CDR3 DNA sequence: TGTGCCAGCGCGTCGGGATCGGGGGCCTACAATGAGCAGTTCTTC.

The rearrangement uses TRBV29-1 and TRBJ1-1; TRBD1 is a possible D gene (6 bases). There are 14 residues in the CDR3. Germline-derived CDR1 and CDR2 are SQVTM and ANQGSEA. Trimming removed 3 bases from V and 4 bases from J, with 15 bases in between. The CDR3 bases are TGCAGCGTTGATACCAGGGGTTGGGGCACTGAAGCTTTCTTT. Translating it yields CSVDTRGWGTEAFF.

The gene calls are TRBV3-1 (or the pseudogene TRBV3-2) and TRBJ1-2; 7 bases match TRBD1. From germline, CDR1 is LGHDT and CDR2 YNNKEL (reference sequence). Germline trimming cut 2 bases from V and 6 bases from J; bases unmatched to any gene: 6. The CDR3 has 14 residues. In DNA form, the CDR3 reads TGTGCCAGCAGCCAAATTGAGGGGGCAGATGGCTACACCTTC. This codes for CASSQIEGADGYTF.

This chain joins TRBV27 and TRBJ2-2, with 7 bases fitting TRBD1. Trimming took 3 bases from V and 6 from J; bases not matched to a gene: 1. This CDR3 contains 13 residues. CDR1 and CDR2 from the germline V gene are MNHEY and SMNVEV (reference sequence). The CDR3 sequence is CASSLTGSGELFF. CDR3 coding DNA: TGTGCCAGCAGTTTGACAGGGTCCGGGGAGCTGTTTTTT.

This chain uses TRBV5-1 with TRBJ2-2, with 8 bases that match TRBD2. V gave up 7 bases and J gave up 1 base; unmatched junction bases: 9. The germline V gene has CDR1 SGHRS and CDR2 YFSETQ. This CDR3 is 16 amino acids long. The CDR3 nucleotides read TGCGCCAGCCGCCTCCGGGAGGGGGGGAACACCGGGGAGCTGTTTTTT. Translated: CASRLREGGNTGELFF.